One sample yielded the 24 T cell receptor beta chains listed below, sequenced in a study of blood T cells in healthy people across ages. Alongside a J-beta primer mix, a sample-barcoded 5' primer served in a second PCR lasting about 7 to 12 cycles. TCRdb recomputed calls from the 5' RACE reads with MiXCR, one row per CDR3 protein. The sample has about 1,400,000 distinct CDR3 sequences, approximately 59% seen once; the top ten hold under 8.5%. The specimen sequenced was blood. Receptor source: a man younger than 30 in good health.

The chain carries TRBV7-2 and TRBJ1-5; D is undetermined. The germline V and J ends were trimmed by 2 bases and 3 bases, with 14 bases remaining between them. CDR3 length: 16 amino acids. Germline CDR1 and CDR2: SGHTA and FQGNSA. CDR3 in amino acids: CASSLTGPISNQPQHF. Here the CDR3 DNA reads TGTGCCAGCAGCTTAACCGGGCCGATTTCCAATCAGCCCCAGCATTTT.

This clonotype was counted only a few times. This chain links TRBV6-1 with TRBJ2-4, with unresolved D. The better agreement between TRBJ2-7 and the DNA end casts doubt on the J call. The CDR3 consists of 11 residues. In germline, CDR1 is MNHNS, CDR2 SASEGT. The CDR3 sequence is CASSENVEQYF. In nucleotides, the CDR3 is TGTGCCAGCAGTGAAAACGTCGAGCAGTACTTC.

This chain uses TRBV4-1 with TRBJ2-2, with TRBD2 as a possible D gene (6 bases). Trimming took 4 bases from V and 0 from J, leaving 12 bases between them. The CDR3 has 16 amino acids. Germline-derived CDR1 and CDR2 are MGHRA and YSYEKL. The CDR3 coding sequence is TGCGCCAGCAGCCCGGGAGCGAATTCGAACACCGGGGAGCTGTTTTTT. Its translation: CASSPGANSNTGELFF.

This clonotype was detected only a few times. In DNA, the CDR3 is TGCAGCGCACTTGCCCCCGCGAGGGGGGACACTGAAGCTTTCTTT. Residues: CSALAPARGDTEAFF. The V gene is TRBV29-1, the J gene TRBJ1-1, with a weak D call TRBD1 (6 bases). The V end was cut by 7 bases, the J end by 3 bases, with 21 bases between. CDR1 and CDR2 (germline): SQVTM, ANQGSEA. The length of the CDR3 is 15 residues.

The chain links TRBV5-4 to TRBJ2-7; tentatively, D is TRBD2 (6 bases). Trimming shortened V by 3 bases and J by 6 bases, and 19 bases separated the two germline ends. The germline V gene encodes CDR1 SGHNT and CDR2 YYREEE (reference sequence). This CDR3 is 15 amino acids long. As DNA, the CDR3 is TGTGCCAGCAGCTACCCTGAGCGGGCCCTCGGCGAGCAGTACTTC. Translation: CASSYPERALGEQYF.

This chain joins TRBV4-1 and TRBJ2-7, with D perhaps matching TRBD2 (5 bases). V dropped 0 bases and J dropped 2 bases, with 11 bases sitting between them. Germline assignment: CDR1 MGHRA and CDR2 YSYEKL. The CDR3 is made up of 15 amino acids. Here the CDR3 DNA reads TGCGCCAGCAGCCAAGACCGCCGGGATCCCTACGAGCAGTACTTC. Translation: CASSQDRRDPYEQYF.

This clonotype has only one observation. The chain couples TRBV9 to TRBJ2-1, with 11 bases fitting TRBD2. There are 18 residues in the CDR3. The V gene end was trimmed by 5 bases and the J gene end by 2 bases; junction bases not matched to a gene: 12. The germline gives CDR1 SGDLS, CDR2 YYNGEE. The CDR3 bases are TGTGCCAGCAGTGCCTCAACGGGACTAGCGGACACCTACAATGAGCAGTTCTTC. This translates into CASSASTGLADTYNEQFF. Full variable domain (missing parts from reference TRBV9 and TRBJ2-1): DSGVTQTPKHLITATGQRVTLRCSPRSGDLSVYWYQQSLDQGLQFLIQYYNGEERAKGNILERFSAQQFPDLHSELNLSSLELGDSALYFCASSASTGLADTYNEQFFGPGTRLTVL.

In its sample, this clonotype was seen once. CDR3 protein: CASSAIAGRGYEQYF. The CDR3 region has the DNA TGTGCCAGCAGCGCTATAGCGGGCAGGGGGTACGAGCAGTACTTC. The V gene is TRBV11-2, the J gene TRBJ2-5, with D possibly called TRBD1 or TRBD2 (7 bases each). The DNA matches TRBJ2-7 better at its end, which makes the J call doubtful. The CDR3 is made up of 15 amino acids. Germline-derived CDR1 and CDR2 are SGHAT and FQNNGV.

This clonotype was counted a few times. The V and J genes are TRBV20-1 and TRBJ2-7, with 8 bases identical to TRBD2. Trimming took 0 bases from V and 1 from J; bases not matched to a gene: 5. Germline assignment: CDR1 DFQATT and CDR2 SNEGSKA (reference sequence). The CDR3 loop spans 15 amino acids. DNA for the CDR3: TGCAGTGCTAGAGATGTGCGGGGGGCTTCCTACGAGCAGTACTTC. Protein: CSARDVRGASYEQYF.

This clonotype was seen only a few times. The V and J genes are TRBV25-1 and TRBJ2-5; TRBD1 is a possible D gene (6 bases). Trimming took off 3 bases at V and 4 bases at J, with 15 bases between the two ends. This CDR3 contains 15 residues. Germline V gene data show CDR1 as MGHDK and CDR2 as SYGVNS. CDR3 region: CASSEVLGTLETQYF. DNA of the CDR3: TGTGCCAGCAGTGAGGTGTTGGGGACATTAGAGACCCAGTACTTC.

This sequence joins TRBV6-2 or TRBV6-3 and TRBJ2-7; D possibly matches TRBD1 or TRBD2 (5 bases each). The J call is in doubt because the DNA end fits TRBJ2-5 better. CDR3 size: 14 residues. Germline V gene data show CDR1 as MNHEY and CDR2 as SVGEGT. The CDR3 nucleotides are TGTGCCAGCAGTTACTCGAGGGGTATGGAGACCCAGTACTTC. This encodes CASSYSRGMETQYF.

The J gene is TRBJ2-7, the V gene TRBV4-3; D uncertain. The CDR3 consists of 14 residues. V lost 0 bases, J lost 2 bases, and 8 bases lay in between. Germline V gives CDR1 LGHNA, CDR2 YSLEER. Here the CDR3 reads CASSQDIGTYEQYF. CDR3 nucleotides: TGCGCCAGCAGCCAAGATATAGGGACCTACGAGCAGTACTTC.

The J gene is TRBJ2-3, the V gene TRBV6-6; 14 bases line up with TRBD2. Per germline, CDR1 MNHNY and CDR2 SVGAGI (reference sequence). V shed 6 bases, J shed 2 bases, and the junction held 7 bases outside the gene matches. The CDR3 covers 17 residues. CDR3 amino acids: CASRMGTSGRNTDTQYF. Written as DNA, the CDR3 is TGTGCCAGCAGAATGGGGACTAGCGGGAGAAACACAGATACGCAGTATTTT.

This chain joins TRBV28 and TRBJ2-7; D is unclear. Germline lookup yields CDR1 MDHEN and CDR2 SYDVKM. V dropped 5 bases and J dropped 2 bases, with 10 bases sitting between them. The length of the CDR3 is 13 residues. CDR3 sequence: CASSGRPTYEQYF. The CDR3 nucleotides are TGTGCCAGCAGTGGACGTCCTACCTACGAGCAGTACTTC.

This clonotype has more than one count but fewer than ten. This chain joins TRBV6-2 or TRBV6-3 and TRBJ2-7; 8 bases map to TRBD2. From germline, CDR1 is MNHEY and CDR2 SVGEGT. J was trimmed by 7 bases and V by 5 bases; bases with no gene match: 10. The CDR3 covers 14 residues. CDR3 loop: CASSPRGLAGEQYF. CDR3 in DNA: TGTGCCAGCAGTCCACGTGGGCTAGCGGGTGAGCAGTACTTC.

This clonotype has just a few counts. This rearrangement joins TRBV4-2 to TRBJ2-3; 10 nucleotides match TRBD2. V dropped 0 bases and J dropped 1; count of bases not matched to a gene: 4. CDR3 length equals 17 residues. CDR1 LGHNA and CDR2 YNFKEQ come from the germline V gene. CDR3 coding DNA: TGTGCCAGCAGCCAAGATCCCCTAGCGGGAGGCACAGATACGCAGTATTTT. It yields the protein CASSQDPLAGGTDTQYF.

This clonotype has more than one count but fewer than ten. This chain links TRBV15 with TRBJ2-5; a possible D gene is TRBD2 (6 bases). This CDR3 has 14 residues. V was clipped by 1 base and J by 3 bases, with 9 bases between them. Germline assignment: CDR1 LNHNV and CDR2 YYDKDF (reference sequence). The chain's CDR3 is CATSRGLAEETQYF. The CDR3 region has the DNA TGTGCCACCAGCAGAGGTTTAGCGGAAGAGACCCAGTACTTC.

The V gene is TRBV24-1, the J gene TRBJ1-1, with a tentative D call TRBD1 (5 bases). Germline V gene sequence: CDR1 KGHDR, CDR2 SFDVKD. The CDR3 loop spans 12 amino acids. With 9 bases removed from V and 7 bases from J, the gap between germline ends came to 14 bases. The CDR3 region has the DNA TGTGCCACCGCCGGGACCAGAGGTGAAGCTTTCTTT. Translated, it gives CATAGTRGEAFF.

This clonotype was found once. The CDR3 nucleotides read TGTGCCAGCAGCCAAGATGCGCGGGGGATGCGGTACTCACCCCTCCACTTT. It specifies CASSQDARGMRYSPLHF. The chain couples TRBV14 to TRBJ1-6; perhaps TRBD1 as D (5 bases). CDR3 length: 17 amino acids. V lost 0 bases and J lost 10, with 19 bases in between. Germline CDR1 reads SGHDN; CDR2 reads FVKESK.

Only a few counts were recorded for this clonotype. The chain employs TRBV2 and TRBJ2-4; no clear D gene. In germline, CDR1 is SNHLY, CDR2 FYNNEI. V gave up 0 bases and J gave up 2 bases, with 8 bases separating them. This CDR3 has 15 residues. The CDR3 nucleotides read TGTGCCAGCAGTGAAGCAGGGTGGACCAAAAACATTCAGTACTTC. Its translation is CASSEAGWTKNIQYF. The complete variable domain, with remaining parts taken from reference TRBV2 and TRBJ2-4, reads EPEVTQTPSHQVTQMGQEVILRCVPISNHLYFYWYRQILGQKVEFLVSFYNNEISEKSEIFDDQFSVERPDGSNFTLKIRSTKLEDSAMYFCASSEAGWTKNIQYFGAGTRLSVL.

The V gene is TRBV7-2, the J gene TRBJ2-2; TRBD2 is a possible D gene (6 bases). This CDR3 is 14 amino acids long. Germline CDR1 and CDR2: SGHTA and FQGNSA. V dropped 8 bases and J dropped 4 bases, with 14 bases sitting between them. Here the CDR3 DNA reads TGTGCCAGCTATCTTAGCGGCTCCACCGGGGAGCTGTTTTTT. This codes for CASYLSGSTGELFF. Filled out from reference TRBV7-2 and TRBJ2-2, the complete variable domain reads GAGVSQSPSNKVTEKGKDVELRCDPISGHTALYWYRQSLGQGLEFLIYFQGNSAPDKSGLPSDRFSAERTGGSVSTLTIQRTQQEDSAVYLCASYLSGSTGELFFGEGSRLTVL.

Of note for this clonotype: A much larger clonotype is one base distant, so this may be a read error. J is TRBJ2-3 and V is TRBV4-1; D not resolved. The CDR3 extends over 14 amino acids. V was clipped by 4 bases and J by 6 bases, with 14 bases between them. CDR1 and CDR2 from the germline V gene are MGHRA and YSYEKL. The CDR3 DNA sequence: TGCGCCAGCAGCCGGACCCAGGTGATGGATACGCAGTATTTT. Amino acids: CASSRTQVMDTQYF.

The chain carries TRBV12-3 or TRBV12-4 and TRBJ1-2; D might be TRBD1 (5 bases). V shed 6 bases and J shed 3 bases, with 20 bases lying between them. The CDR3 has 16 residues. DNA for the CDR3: TGTGCCAGCAGCCTAGAGCCGGGGGGATTTGACTATGGCTACACCTTC. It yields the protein CASSLEPGGFDYGYTF.

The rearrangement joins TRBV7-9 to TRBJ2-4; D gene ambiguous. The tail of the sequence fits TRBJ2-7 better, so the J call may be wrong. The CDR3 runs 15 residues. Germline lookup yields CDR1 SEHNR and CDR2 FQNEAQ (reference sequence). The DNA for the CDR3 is TGTGCCAGCAGCTCCGCAATCGACAAGGACTACGAGCAGTACTTC. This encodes CASSSAIDKDYEQYF.